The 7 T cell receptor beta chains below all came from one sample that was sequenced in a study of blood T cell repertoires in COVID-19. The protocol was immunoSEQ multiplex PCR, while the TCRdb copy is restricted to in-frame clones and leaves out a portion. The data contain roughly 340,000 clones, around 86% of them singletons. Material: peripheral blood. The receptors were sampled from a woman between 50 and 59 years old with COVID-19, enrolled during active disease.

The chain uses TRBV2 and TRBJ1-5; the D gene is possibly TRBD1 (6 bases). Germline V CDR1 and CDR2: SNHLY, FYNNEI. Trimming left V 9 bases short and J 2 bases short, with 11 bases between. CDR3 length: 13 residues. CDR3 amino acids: CARLGGGNQPQHF. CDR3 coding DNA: TGTGCCAGACTAGGGGGGGGCAATCAGCCCCAGCATTTT.

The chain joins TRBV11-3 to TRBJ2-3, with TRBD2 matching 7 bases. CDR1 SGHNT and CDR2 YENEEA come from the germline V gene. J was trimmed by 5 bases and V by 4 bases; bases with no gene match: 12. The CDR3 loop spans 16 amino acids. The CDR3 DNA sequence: TGTGCCAGCAGCTCATTCCAGAGCGGGATCGGAGATACGCAGTATTTT. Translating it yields CASSSFQSGIGDTQYF.

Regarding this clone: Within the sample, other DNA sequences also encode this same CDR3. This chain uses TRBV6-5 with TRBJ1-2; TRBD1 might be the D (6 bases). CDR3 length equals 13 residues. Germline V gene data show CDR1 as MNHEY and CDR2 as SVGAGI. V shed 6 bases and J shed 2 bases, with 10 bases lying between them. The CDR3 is CASRADRNYGYTF. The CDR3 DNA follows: TGTGCCAGCAGGGCCGACAGGAACTATGGCTACACCTTC.

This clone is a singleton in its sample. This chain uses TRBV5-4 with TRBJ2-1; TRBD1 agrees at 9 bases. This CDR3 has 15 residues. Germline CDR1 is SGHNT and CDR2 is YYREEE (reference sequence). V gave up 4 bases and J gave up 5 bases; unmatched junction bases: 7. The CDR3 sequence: CASSVDRGMNNEQFF. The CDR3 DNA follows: TGTGCCAGCAGCGTCGACAGGGGGATGAACAATGAGCAGTTCTTC.

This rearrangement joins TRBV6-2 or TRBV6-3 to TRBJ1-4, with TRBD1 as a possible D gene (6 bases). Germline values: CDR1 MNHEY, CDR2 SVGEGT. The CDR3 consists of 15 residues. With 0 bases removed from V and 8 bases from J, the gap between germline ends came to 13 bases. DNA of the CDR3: TGTGCCAGCAGTTACTCGCGGGGGCGTCTGGAAAAACTGTTTTTT. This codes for CASSYSRGRLEKLFF.

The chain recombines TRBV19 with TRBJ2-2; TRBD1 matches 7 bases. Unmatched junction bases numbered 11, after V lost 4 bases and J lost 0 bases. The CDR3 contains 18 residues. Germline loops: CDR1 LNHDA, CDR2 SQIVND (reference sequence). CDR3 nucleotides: TGTGCCAGTAGTACCCCATTTCCGGGACAGCCGAACACCGGGGAGCTGTTTTTT. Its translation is CASSTPFPGQPNTGELFF.

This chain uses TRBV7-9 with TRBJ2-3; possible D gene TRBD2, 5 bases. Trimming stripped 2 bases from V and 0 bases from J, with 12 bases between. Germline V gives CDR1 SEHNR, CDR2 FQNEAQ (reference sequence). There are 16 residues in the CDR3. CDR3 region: CASSLNVGGSTDTQYF. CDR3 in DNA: TGTGCCAGCAGCTTAAACGTTGGCGGGAGCACAGATACGCAGTATTTT.